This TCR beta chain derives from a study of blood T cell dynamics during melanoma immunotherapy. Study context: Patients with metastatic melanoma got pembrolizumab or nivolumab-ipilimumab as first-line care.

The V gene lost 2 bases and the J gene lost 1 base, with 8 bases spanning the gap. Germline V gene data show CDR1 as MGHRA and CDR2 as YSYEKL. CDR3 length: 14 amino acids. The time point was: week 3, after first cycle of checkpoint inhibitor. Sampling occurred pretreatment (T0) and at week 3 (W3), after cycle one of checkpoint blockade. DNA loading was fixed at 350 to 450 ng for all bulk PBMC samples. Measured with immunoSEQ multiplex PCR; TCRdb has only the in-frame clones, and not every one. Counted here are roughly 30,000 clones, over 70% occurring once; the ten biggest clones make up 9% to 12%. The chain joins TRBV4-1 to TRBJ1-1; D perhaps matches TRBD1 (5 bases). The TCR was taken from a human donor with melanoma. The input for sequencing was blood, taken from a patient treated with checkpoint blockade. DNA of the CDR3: TGCGCCAGCAGCCAAATGGGGGGGAACACTGAAGCTTTCTTT. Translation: CASSQMGGNTEAFF.